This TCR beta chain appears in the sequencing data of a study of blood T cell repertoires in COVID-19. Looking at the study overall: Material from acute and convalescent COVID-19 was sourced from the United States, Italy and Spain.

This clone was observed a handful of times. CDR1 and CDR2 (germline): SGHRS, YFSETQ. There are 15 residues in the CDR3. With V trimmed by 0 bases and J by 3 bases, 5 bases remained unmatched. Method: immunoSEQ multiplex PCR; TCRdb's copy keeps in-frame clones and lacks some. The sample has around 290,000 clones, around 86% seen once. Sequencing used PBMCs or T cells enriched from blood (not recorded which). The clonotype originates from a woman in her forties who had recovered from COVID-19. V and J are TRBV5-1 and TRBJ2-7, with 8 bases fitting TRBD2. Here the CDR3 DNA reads TGCGCCAGCAGCTTGGTTGGTGCGGGGGGCTACGAGCAGTACTTC. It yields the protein CASSLVGAGGYEQYF. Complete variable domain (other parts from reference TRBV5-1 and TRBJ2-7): KAGVTQTPRYLIKTRGQQVTLSCSPISGHRSVSWYQQTPGQGLQFLFEYFSETQRNKGNFPGRFSGRQFSNSRSEMNVSTLELGDSALYLCASSLVGAGGYEQYFGPGTRLTVT.